This T cell receptor beta chain was sequenced for a study of T cells in Graves' hyperthyroidism and ophthalmopathy. J gave up 3 bases and V 2 bases, and 8 bases lay outside the gene matches. Germline V CDR1 and CDR2: MGHDK, SYGVNS. The CDR3 extends over 16 amino acids. TCR beta CDR3 regions were amplified from RNA. First-round RT-PCR of the TCR CDR3 relied on the HTBI primer set. TCRdb passed the multiplex PCR reads through MiXCR, listing each CDR3 protein once. The data contain approximately 560,000 distinct CDR3 sequences, just over 45% of them singletons. This clonotype has a count of ten or more. The rearrangement uses TRBV25-1 and TRBJ2-7; 9 bases map to TRBD2. The sequence was obtained from a woman aged 18-29 years with Graves' hyperthyroidism. The sequenced sample consisted of peripheral blood or thyroid tissue (not recorded which). CDR3 residues: CASSEGLAGGLYEQYF. DNA of the CDR3: TGTGCCAGCAGTGAAGGGCTGGCGGGAGGGCTCTACGAGCAGTACTTC.